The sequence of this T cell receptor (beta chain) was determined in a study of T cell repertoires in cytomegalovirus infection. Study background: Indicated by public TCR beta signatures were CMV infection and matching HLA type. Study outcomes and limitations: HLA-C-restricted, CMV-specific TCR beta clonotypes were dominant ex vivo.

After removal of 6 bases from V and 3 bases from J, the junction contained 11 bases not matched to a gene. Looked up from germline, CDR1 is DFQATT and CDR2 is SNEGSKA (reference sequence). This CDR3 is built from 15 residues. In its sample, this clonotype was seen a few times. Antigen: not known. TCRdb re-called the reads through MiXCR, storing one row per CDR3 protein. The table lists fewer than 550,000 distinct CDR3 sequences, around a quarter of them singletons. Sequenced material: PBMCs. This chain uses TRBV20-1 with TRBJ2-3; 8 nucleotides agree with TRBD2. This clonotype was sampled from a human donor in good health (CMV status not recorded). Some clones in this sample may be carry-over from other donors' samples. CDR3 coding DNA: TGCAGTGCGAGCCCACTAGCGGAGACTACAGATACGCAGTATTTT. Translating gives CSASPLAETTDTQYF.